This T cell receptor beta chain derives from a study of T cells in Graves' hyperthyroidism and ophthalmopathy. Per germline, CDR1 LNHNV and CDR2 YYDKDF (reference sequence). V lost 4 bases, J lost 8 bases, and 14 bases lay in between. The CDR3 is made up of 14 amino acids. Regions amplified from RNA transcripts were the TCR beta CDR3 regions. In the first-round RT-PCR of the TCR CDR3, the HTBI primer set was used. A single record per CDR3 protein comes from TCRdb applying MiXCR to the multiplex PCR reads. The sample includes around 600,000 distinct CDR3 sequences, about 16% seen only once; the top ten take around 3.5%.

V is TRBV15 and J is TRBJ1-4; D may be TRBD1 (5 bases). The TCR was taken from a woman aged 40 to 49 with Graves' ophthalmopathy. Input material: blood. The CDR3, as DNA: TGTGCCACCAGCAAAGGGGCCGCGGGCGAAAAACTGTTTTTT. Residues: CATSKGAAGEKLFF.